Below, 24 T cell receptor beta chains from the same sample are listed, as sequenced in a study of blood T cell repertoires in COVID-19. Repertoires were generated with immunoSEQ multiplex PCR, while TCRdb's copy carries only in-frame clones and drops some. The sample has 100,000 to 150,000 clones; around 83% are singletons. Source material: peripheral blood. These receptors all stem from a man in his forties with active or convalescent COVID-19.

This chain links TRBV5-1 with TRBJ1-5; perhaps TRBD1 as D (6 bases). The CDR3 consists of 15 residues. CDR1 is SGHRS, CDR2 YFSETQ, per germline. Trimming shortened V by 1 base and J by 7 bases, and 15 bases separated the two germline ends. The DNA of the CDR3 is TGCGCCAGCAGCTTGACTACAGGGAGAGAGCAGCCCCAGCATTTT. Translation: CASSLTTGREQPQHF.

The rearrangement links TRBV9 to TRBJ1-5; 7 bases match TRBD1. Germline assignment: CDR1 SGDLS and CDR2 YYNGEE. J gave up 7 bases and V 0 bases, and 4 bases lay outside the gene matches. The CDR3 length is 14 residues. CDR3 in DNA: TGTGCCAGCAGCGTAGAAGGGGGACAGCAGCCCCAGCATTTT. It codes for CASSVEGGQQPQHF.

V and J are TRBV25-1 and TRBJ2-2; possible D gene TRBD1, 6 bases. Trimming pared 4 bases from V and 3 bases from J, leaving 12 bases between. CDR3 size: 15 residues. In germline, CDR1 is MGHDK, CDR2 SYGVNS. CDR3 amino acids: CASSVGTTYTGELFF. The CDR3 DNA sequence: TGTGCCAGCAGTGTGGGGACAACCTACACCGGGGAGCTGTTTTTT.

The chain couples TRBV7-2 to TRBJ2-5, with 10 bases lining up with TRBD2. The CDR3 sequence is 14 residues long. Germline CDR1 SGHTA, CDR2 FQGNSA. The junction had 4 bases not matched to a gene; V was cut back by 0 bases and J by 9 bases. The CDR3 loop reads CASSLAERGGPQYF. CDR3 in DNA: TGTGCCAGCAGCTTAGCCGAGCGGGGGGGCCCCCAGTACTTC.

This clone was counted between two and nine times. The genes are TRBV5-6 and TRBJ2-3; 10 bases line up with TRBD1. The V gene end was trimmed by 6 bases and the J gene end by 5 bases; junction bases not matched to a gene: 12. Germline CDR1 and CDR2: SGHDT and YYEEEE. The CDR3 sequence is 16 residues long. The CDR3, as DNA: TGTGCCAGCACCTGGAAAGGGACAGGGGCTGTAGATACGCAGTATTTT. It encodes CASTWKGTGAVDTQYF.

This chain joins TRBV7-8 and TRBJ2-5; 11 bases are shared with TRBD2. The CDR3 runs 15 residues. With 2 bases clipped from V and 5 bases from J, the junction kept 4 bases outside the gene matches. CDR1 SGHVS and CDR2 FQNEAQ come from the germline V gene. CDR3 coding DNA: TGTGCCAGCAGCTTAACTCCTAGCGGGGGGGAGACCCAGTACTTC. Translated, it gives CASSLTPSGGETQYF.

The rearrangement links TRBV5-1 to TRBJ1-1; the match to TRBD1 covers 7 bases. The CDR3 consists of 15 residues. J gave up 0 bases and V 4 bases, and 6 bases lay outside the gene matches. Germline V lookup: CDR1 SGHRS, CDR2 YFSETQ. The CDR3 DNA sequence: TGCGCCAGCAGCCACGGGGACAGAATGAACACTGAAGCTTTCTTT. Residues: CASSHGDRMNTEAFF.

The gene calls are TRBV2 and TRBJ2-4; TRBD1 matches at 9 bases. The CDR3 is made up of 17 amino acids. J was trimmed by 0 bases and V by 3 bases; bases with no gene match: 6. Per the germline V gene, CDR1 is SNHLY and CDR2 is FYNNEI. This chain's CDR3 is CASSDTGGSVAKNIQYF. CDR3 sequence (DNA): TGTGCCAGCAGTGACACAGGGGGCTCGGTAGCCAAAAACATTCAGTACTTC.

This rearrangement joins TRBV5-6 to TRBJ2-1; D possibly corresponds to TRBD1 (6 bases). The germline CDR1 and CDR2 sequences are SGHDT and YYEEEE. The CDR3 length is 15 residues. Trimming took off 1 base at V and 4 bases at J, with 12 bases between the two ends. CDR3 sequence reads: CASSLSRTAYNEQFF. The DNA for the CDR3 is TGTGCCAGCAGCTTGAGCCGGACAGCGTACAATGAGCAGTTCTTC.

This clone was counted only a few times. The rearrangement uses TRBV10-3 and TRBJ1-5; 10 bases map to TRBD1. The CDR3 is made up of 15 amino acids. The V gene's germline CDR1 is ENHRY and CDR2 SYGVKD. Trimming took 5 bases from V and 4 from J; bases not matched to a gene: 5. The CDR3 protein is CAISTGQGSNQPQHF. The CDR3 DNA reads TGTGCCATCAGTACGGGACAGGGGTCGAATCAGCCCCAGCATTTT.

The chain has TRBV7-2 and TRBJ1-5; 7 bases fit TRBD1. Trimming cost V 1 base and J 2 bases; bases outside gene matches: 5. The CDR3 length is 16 residues. Germline CDR1 and CDR2: SGHTA and FQGNSA. This chain's CDR3 is CASSLVLGQGNQPQHF. CDR3 sequence (DNA): TGTGCCAGCAGCTTAGTGCTAGGACAGGGCAATCAGCCCCAGCATTTT.

This rearrangement joins TRBV9 to TRBJ1-1; 8 nucleotides align to TRBD1. Germline CDR1 and CDR2: SGDLS and YYNGEE. The ends lost 3 bases at V and 5 bases at J; junction bases unmatched: 18. This CDR3 is 18 amino acids long. CDR3 sequence reads: CASSGPRPGQAQGTEAFF. The CDR3 nucleotides are TGTGCCAGCAGCGGACCCCGACCGGGACAGGCCCAGGGGACTGAAGCTTTCTTT.

The chain uses TRBV19 and TRBJ1-2, with 12 bases lining up with TRBD1. CDR1 is LNHDA and CDR2 is SQIVND in the germline V gene (reference sequence). The CDR3 has 13 residues. V shed 9 bases, J shed 8 bases, and the junction held 7 bases outside the gene matches. Written as DNA, the CDR3 is TGTGCCAGACCGGGACAGGGGGCTCGCGGCTACACCTTC. Encoded protein: CARPGQGARGYTF.

The CDR3: CASSTDREGGYTF. CDR3 in DNA: TGTGCCAGTAGTACGGACAGGGAGGGCGGCTACACCTTC. The V and J genes are TRBV19 and TRBJ1-2; 8 nucleotides match TRBD1. The CDR3 is 13 residues long. The V gene end was trimmed by 4 bases and the J gene end by 8 bases; junction bases not matched to a gene: 6. Germline V gene lookup returns CDR1 LNHDA and CDR2 SQIVND (reference sequence).

This chain uses TRBV9 with TRBJ2-3; TRBD2 matches 7 bases. There are 16 residues in the CDR3. The V gene end was trimmed by 0 bases and the J gene end by 2 bases; junction bases not matched to a gene: 6. Germline V gene lookup returns CDR1 SGDLS and CDR2 YYNGEE. CDR3 loop: CASSVGGSGYTDTQYF. CDR3 in DNA: TGTGCCAGCAGCGTAGGGGGTAGCGGGTACACAGATACGCAGTATTTT.

V usage is TRBV24-1 and J usage is TRBJ2-5, with 10 nucleotides matching TRBD2. With 6 bases clipped from V and 4 bases from J, the junction kept 4 bases outside the gene matches. The CDR3 extends over 14 amino acids. Germline lookup yields CDR1 KGHDR and CDR2 SFDVKD. The CDR3 coding sequence is TGTGCCACCAGTTTAGCGGGGGGCGTAGAGACCCAGTACTTC. It specifies CATSLAGGVETQYF.

The chain uses TRBV9 and TRBJ1-1; 10 bases fit TRBD1. CDR1 is SGDLS, CDR2 YYNGEE, per germline. The CDR3 consists of 15 residues. V was clipped by 3 bases and J by 1 base; unmatched bases: 3. CDR3 sequence reads: CASSERQGANTEAFF. The CDR3 region has the DNA TGTGCCAGCAGCGAGAGACAGGGGGCGAACACTGAAGCTTTCTTT.

The rearrangement links TRBV7-9 to TRBJ1-2, with a tentative D call TRBD1 (5 bases). V gave up 3 bases and J gave up 6 bases, with 14 bases separating them. Per the germline V gene, CDR1 is SEHNR and CDR2 is FQNEAQ (reference sequence). This CDR3 is built from 14 residues. The CDR3 DNA sequence: TGTGCCAGCAGCTTGGAAGGGGCGGTGGATGGCTACACCTTC. This gives the protein CASSLEGAVDGYTF.

Here the CDR3 DNA reads TGTGCCAGCAGTTTCCGGGGGATACAGCCCCAGCATTTT. Protein: CASSFRGIQPQHF. The V gene is TRBV12-3 or TRBV12-4, the J gene TRBJ1-5, with a weak D call TRBD1 (5 bases). This CDR3 has 13 residues. Trimming stripped 3 bases from V and 7 bases from J, with 10 bases between.

This chain links TRBV19 with TRBJ1-2; D perhaps matches TRBD1 (5 bases). The CDR3 is 14 residues long. The V gene's germline CDR1 is LNHDA and CDR2 SQIVND (reference sequence). Trimming stripped 9 bases from V and 4 bases from J, with 18 bases between. The DNA for the CDR3 is TGTGCCAGCCACAGGCCGGGCAGTGTCTATGGCTACACCTTC. Amino acids: CASHRPGSVYGYTF. The full variable domain, in which reference TRBV19 and TRBJ1-2 provide the parts outside the CDR3, is DGGITQSPKYLFRKEGQNVTLSCEQNLNHDAMYWYRQDPGQGLRLIYYSQIVNDFQKGDIAEGYSVSREKKESFPLTVTSAQKNPTAFYLCASHRPGSVYGYTFGSGTRLTVV.

The rearrangement joins TRBV6-5 to TRBJ2-2; 8 bases align to TRBD1. CDR3 length: 16 residues. V shed 1 base and J 2 bases; nucleotides not matched to a gene: 3. Germline loops: CDR1 MNHEY, CDR2 SVGAGI. The CDR3 protein is CASSYFGQGNTGELFF. The CDR3 bases are TGTGCCAGCAGTTACTTTGGACAGGGAAACACCGGGGAGCTGTTTTTT.

The chain uses TRBV6-6 and TRBJ1-2; 9 bases are a match to TRBD1. Trimming removed 6 bases from V and 4 bases from J; junction bases left unmatched: 9. Germline lookup yields CDR1 MNHNY and CDR2 SVGAGI (reference sequence). The CDR3 is made up of 15 amino acids. The CDR3 sequence: CASSNTGQGGYGYTF. The CDR3 DNA is TGTGCCAGCAGCAACACGGGACAGGGAGGCTATGGCTACACCTTC.

The genes are TRBV9 and TRBJ1-2; 8 nucleotides agree with TRBD1. CDR1 and CDR2 (germline): SGDLS, YYNGEE. Germline trimming cut 3 bases from V and 9 bases from J; bases unmatched to any gene: 7. The CDR3 sequence is 13 residues long. The CDR3 region is CASSGSWTGSYTF. The CDR3 nucleotides read TGTGCCAGCAGCGGCTCCTGGACAGGGAGCTACACCTTC.

The J gene is TRBJ1-2, the V gene TRBV18; 8 bases agree with TRBD1. Germline CDR1 KGHSH, CDR2 LQKENI. The CDR3 contains 13 residues. V lost 3 bases and J lost 8; bases outside the gene matches: 5. The CDR3 loop reads CASSPDRVEGYTF. CDR3 coding DNA: TGTGCCAGCTCACCGGACAGGGTGGAAGGCTACACCTTC.